This is a list of T cell receptor beta chains from one sample in a study of blood T cell repertoires in COVID-19. The table came from immunoSEQ multiplex PCR; TCRdb's copy has only in-frame clones and leaves some out. The sample holds around 26,000 clones, 82% seen once. The sequenced sample was peripheral blood. Receptor source: a human donor in a cohort sampled during active COVID-19. The CDR3 runs from the conserved cysteine through the conserved F or W. Fields, in order: D gene, V gene, J gene, clone size, CDR3 protein, CDR3 DNA. A D gene is named only where the DNA matches it firmly. Part of the rows lack a size; the others show once, few, many or a class for expanded clones.

D gene: NA; V gene: TRBV5-1; J gene: TRBJ2-2; clone size: NA; CDR3 protein: CASSLESGVNTGELFF; CDR3 DNA: TGCGCCAGCAGCTTGGAGTCGGGGGTCAACACCGGGGAGCTGTTTTTT
D gene: TRBD2; V gene: TRBV27; J gene: TRBJ2-2; clone size: NA; CDR3 protein: CATLLAGGAGELFF; CDR3 DNA: TGTGCCACCTTACTAGCGGGAGGGGCCGGGGAGCTGTTTTTT
D gene: NA; V gene: TRBV7-3; J gene: TRBJ1-1; clone size: once; CDR3 protein: CASSKRLNTEAFF; CDR3 DNA: TGTGCCAGCAGCAAACGACTAAACACTGAAGCTTTCTTT
D gene: NA; V gene: TRBV7-6; J gene: TRBJ1-1; clone size: NA; CDR3 protein: CASSLGWPGANTEAFF; CDR3 DNA: TGTGCCAGCAGCTTAGGGTGGCCAGGGGCGAACACTGAAGCTTTCTTT
D gene: TRBD2; V gene: TRBV30; J gene: TRBJ2-7; clone size: NA; CDR3 protein: CAWRRPGLAAEQYF; CDR3 DNA: TGTGCCTGGAGGCGTCCGGGACTAGCGGCCGAGCAGTACTTC
D gene: NA; V gene: TRBV28; J gene: TRBJ2-7; clone size: few; CDR3 protein: CASSLQVYGGTDYPYEQYF; CDR3 DNA: TGTGCCAGCAGTTTACAGGTCTATGGCGGGACAGATTACCCCTACGAGCAGTACTTC
D gene: NA; V gene: TRBV24-1; J gene: TRBJ2-3; clone size: once; CDR3 protein: CATSRGLGTDTQYF; CDR3 DNA: TGTGCCACCAGTAGGGGTTTGGGCACAGATACGCAGTATTTT
D gene: NA; V gene: TRBV4-2; J gene: TRBJ2-3; clone size: NA; CDR3 protein: CASSQDRTSTDTQYF; CDR3 DNA: TGTGCCAGCAGCCAAGATAGGACAAGCACAGATACGCAGTATTTT
D gene: TRBD2; V gene: TRBV14; J gene: TRBJ2-5; clone size: few; CDR3 protein: CASSLQRGTAKETQYF; CDR3 DNA: TGTGCCAGCAGCCTCCAGCGGGGGACGGCCAAAGAGACCCAGTACTTC
D gene: TRBD1; V gene: TRBV4-3; J gene: TRBJ1-1; clone size: NA; CDR3 protein: CASSQEYQDRGTEAFF; CDR3 DNA: TGCGCCAGCAGCCAAGAATACCAGGACAGGGGGACTGAAGCTTTCTTT
D gene: TRBD1; V gene: TRBV14; J gene: TRBJ2-3; clone size: NA; CDR3 protein: CASSLYTGVTDTQYF; CDR3 DNA: TGTGCCAGCAGCCTATACACAGGGGTGACAGATACGCAGTATTTT
D gene: TRBD2; V gene: TRBV6-5; J gene: TRBJ2-5; clone size: NA; CDR3 protein: CASGREVPETQYF; CDR3 DNA: TGTGCCAGCGGGAGGGAGGTCCCAGAGACCCAGTACTTC
D gene: NA; V gene: TRBV7-2; J gene: TRBJ2-7; clone size: few; CDR3 protein: CASNHPGQGYEQYF; CDR3 DNA: TGTGCCAGCAACCATCCGGGACAAGGATACGAGCAGTACTTC
D gene: NA; V gene: TRBV5-4; J gene: TRBJ2-7; clone size: NA; CDR3 protein: CASSYYRAYEQYF; CDR3 DNA: TGTGCCAGCAGCTATTACCGGGCCTACGAGCAGTACTTC
D gene: NA; V gene: TRBV18; J gene: TRBJ1-1; clone size: NA; CDR3 protein: CASSPLGQNTEAFF; CDR3 DNA: TGTGCCAGCTCACCACTTGGACAGAACACTGAAGCTTTCTTT
D gene: NA; V gene: TRBV5-1; J gene: TRBJ1-2; clone size: few; CDR3 protein: CASNLPTWYGYTF; CDR3 DNA: TGCGCCAGCAACCTCCCTACGTGGTATGGCTACACCTTC
D gene: TRBD2; V gene: TRBV10-3; J gene: TRBJ2-7; clone size: NA; CDR3 protein: CAIMNDRGGLAGGYEQYF; CDR3 DNA: TGTGCCATCATGAACGACAGGGGTGGACTAGCGGGAGGCTACGAGCAGTACTTC
D gene: NA; V gene: TRBV11-3; J gene: TRBJ1-1; clone size: NA; CDR3 protein: CASSFQQGLNTEAFF; CDR3 DNA: TGTGCCAGCAGCTTCCAACAGGGCTTGAACACTGAAGCTTTCTTT
D gene: NA; V gene: TRBV3-1/TRBV3-2; J gene: TRBJ2-1; clone size: NA; CDR3 protein: CASSRTNLNEQFF; CDR3 DNA: TGTGCCAGCAGCCGGACAAACCTAAATGAGCAGTTCTTC
D gene: NA; V gene: TRBV27; J gene: TRBJ2-5; clone size: NA; CDR3 protein: CASSPPGGGETQYF; CDR3 DNA: TGTGCCAGCAGTCCGCCCGGAGGCGGGGAGACCCAGTACTTC
D gene: TRBD1; V gene: TRBV6-5; J gene: TRBJ1-3; clone size: NA; CDR3 protein: CATEGADGNTIYF; CDR3 DNA: TGTGCCACAGAGGGGGCTGATGGAAACACCATATATTTT
D gene: TRBD1; V gene: TRBV7-3; J gene: TRBJ2-2; clone size: NA; CDR3 protein: CASRGGTGGVAGELFF; CDR3 DNA: TGTGCCAGCAGAGGAGGGACAGGGGGCGTCGCCGGGGAGCTGTTTTTT
D gene: NA; V gene: TRBV4-3; J gene: TRBJ2-5; clone size: NA; CDR3 protein: CASSRQIQETQYF; CDR3 DNA: TGCGCCAGCAGCAGACAGATCCAAGAGACCCAGTACTTC
D gene: NA; V gene: TRBV7-8; J gene: TRBJ2-1; clone size: NA; CDR3 protein: CASSPWATSGDEQFF; CDR3 DNA: TGTGCCAGCAGCCCATGGGCGACTAGTGGCGATGAGCAGTTCTTC
D gene: TRBD1; V gene: TRBV11-2; J gene: TRBJ2-3; clone size: NA; CDR3 protein: CASSLDQGAWTDTQYF; CDR3 DNA: TGTGCCAGCAGCCTAGATCAGGGGGCCTGGACAGATACGCAGTATTTT
D gene: TRBD1; V gene: TRBV5-1; J gene: TRBJ1-1; clone size: NA; CDR3 protein: CASSLDRGIEAFF; CDR3 DNA: TGCGCCAGCAGCTTGGACAGGGGAATTGAAGCTTTCTTT
D gene: NA; V gene: TRBV19; J gene: TRBJ2-2; clone size: NA; CDR3 protein: CASSIWGVTNTGELFF; CDR3 DNA: TGTGCCAGTAGTATATGGGGGGTTACGAACACCGGGGAGCTGTTTTTT
D gene: NA; V gene: TRBV5-6; J gene: TRBJ2-7; clone size: medium-sized; CDR3 protein: CASSLSPGAYEQYF; CDR3 DNA: TGTGCCAGCAGCTTGTCTCCAGGCGCCTACGAGCAGTACTTC
D gene: TRBD2; V gene: TRBV5-6; J gene: TRBJ2-1; clone size: NA; CDR3 protein: CASSTRLAGVEEQFF; CDR3 DNA: TGTGCCAGCTCTACGAGGCTAGCGGGAGTGGAGGAGCAGTTCTTC
D gene: TRBD1; V gene: TRBV5-1; J gene: TRBJ2-7; clone size: NA; CDR3 protein: CASSRSDRGYEQYF; CDR3 DNA: TGCGCCAGCAGCCGTTCGGACAGGGGCTACGAGCAGTACTTC
D gene: NA; V gene: TRBV3-1/TRBV3-2; J gene: TRBJ1-6; clone size: NA; CDR3 protein: CASSPQGSRNSPLHF; CDR3 DNA: TGTGCCAGCAGCCCCCAGGGATCGAGGAATTCACCCCTCCACTTT
D gene: NA; V gene: TRBV9; J gene: TRBJ2-3; clone size: NA; CDR3 protein: CASSVAITGLTDTQYF; CDR3 DNA: TGTGCCAGCAGCGTAGCTATTACGGGATTGACAGATACGCAGTATTTT
D gene: NA; V gene: TRBV6-5; J gene: TRBJ2-5; clone size: few; CDR3 protein: CASSPEPGGWETQYF; CDR3 DNA: TGTGCCAGCAGTCCCGAGCCCGGAGGTTGGGAGACCCAGTACTTC
D gene: NA; V gene: TRBV28; J gene: TRBJ1-1; clone size: few; CDR3 protein: CASIAGDTEAFF; CDR3 DNA: TGTGCCAGCATAGCAGGGGACACTGAAGCTTTCTTT
D gene: TRBD2; V gene: TRBV7-3; J gene: TRBJ2-7; clone size: NA; CDR3 protein: CASSFSRTSGTPFWGYEQYF; CDR3 DNA: TGTGCCAGCAGCTTCTCCAGGACTAGCGGGACCCCGTTCTGGGGCTACGAGCAGTACTTC
D gene: NA; V gene: TRBV2; J gene: TRBJ2-2; clone size: NA; CDR3 protein: CASKGAANTGELFF; CDR3 DNA: TGTGCCAGCAAAGGGGCCGCGAACACCGGGGAGCTGTTTTTT
D gene: NA; V gene: TRBV4-1; J gene: TRBJ1-6; clone size: NA; CDR3 protein: CASSQVTGRAYNSPLHF; CDR3 DNA: TGCGCCAGCAGCCAAGTAACAGGGCGGGCTTATAATTCACCCCTCCACTTT
D gene: TRBD2; V gene: TRBV7-2; J gene: TRBJ2-5; clone size: NA; CDR3 protein: CASSFGRRAGSTGTQYF; CDR3 DNA: TGTGCCAGCAGCTTTGGGCGGAGAGCGGGAAGCACGGGGACCCAGTACTTC
D gene: TRBD1; V gene: TRBV9; J gene: TRBJ2-1; clone size: NA; CDR3 protein: CASSRSGQGAFDEQFF; CDR3 DNA: TGTGCCAGCAGTAGATCAGGACAGGGGGCGTTCGATGAGCAGTTCTTC
D gene: NA; V gene: TRBV7-8; J gene: TRBJ2-1; clone size: NA; CDR3 protein: CASSTRGGWKWEQFF; CDR3 DNA: TGTGCCAGCAGCACCCGTGGGGGGTGGAAATGGGAGCAGTTCTTC
D gene: TRBD1; V gene: TRBV11-2; J gene: TRBJ2-2; clone size: NA; CDR3 protein: CASSLGTGLNAGELFF; CDR3 DNA: TGTGCCAGCAGCTTAGGGACAGGCCTGAACGCCGGGGAGCTGTTTTTT
D gene: TRBD1; V gene: TRBV29-1; J gene: TRBJ2-7; clone size: NA; CDR3 protein: CSVPGQGFNEQYF; CDR3 DNA: TGCAGCGTGCCGGGACAGGGGTTCAACGAGCAGTACTTC
D gene: NA; V gene: TRBV7-6; J gene: TRBJ2-7; clone size: NA; CDR3 protein: CASSAAGRPYEQYF; CDR3 DNA: TGTGCCAGCAGCGCCGCGGGAAGACCCTACGAGCAGTACTTC
D gene: TRBD1; V gene: TRBV7-3; J gene: TRBJ1-1; clone size: NA; CDR3 protein: CASSLTGQGNTEAFF; CDR3 DNA: TGTGCCAGCAGCTTAACCGGACAGGGGAACACTGAAGCTTTCTTT
D gene: TRBD1; V gene: TRBV6-5; J gene: TRBJ1-4; clone size: NA; CDR3 protein: CASRPRQGPYEKLFF; CDR3 DNA: TGTGCCAGCAGACCTCGACAGGGACCGTATGAAAAACTGTTTTTT
D gene: NA; V gene: TRBV5-6; J gene: TRBJ1-1; clone size: NA; CDR3 protein: CASSFGGGDTEAFF; CDR3 DNA: TGTGCCAGCAGCTTCGGGGGAGGGGACACTGAAGCTTTCTTT
D gene: NA; V gene: TRBV5-4; J gene: TRBJ1-2; clone size: few; CDR3 protein: CASSWWAGYTF; CDR3 DNA: TGTGCCAGCAGCTGGTGGGCTGGCTACACCTTC
D gene: NA; V gene: TRBV12-3/TRBV12-4; J gene: TRBJ2-2; clone size: NA; CDR3 protein: CASSPTATGELFF; CDR3 DNA: TGTGCCAGCAGCCCGACAGCCACCGGGGAGCTGTTTTTT
D gene: TRBD2; V gene: TRBV2; J gene: TRBJ2-1; clone size: NA; CDR3 protein: CASSKLSAGGTAEQFF; CDR3 DNA: TGTGCCAGCAGCAAGTTATCAGCGGGAGGAACCGCTGAGCAGTTCTTC
D gene: TRBD1; V gene: TRBV19; J gene: TRBJ2-1; clone size: NA; CDR3 protein: CASSIVYRGRHNEQFF; CDR3 DNA: TGTGCCAGTAGTATAGTGTACAGGGGGCGCCACAATGAGCAGTTCTTC
D gene: TRBD1; V gene: TRBV10-3; J gene: TRBJ1-1; clone size: NA; CDR3 protein: CAISEETTGSTEAFF; CDR3 DNA: TGTGCCATCAGTGAGGAGACGACAGGGAGTACTGAAGCTTTCTTT
D gene: NA; V gene: TRBV6-5; J gene: TRBJ1-3; clone size: NA; CDR3 protein: CASTTTVSGNTIYF; CDR3 DNA: TGTGCCAGCACTACAACAGTCTCTGGAAACACCATATATTTT
D gene: TRBD1; V gene: TRBV7-9; J gene: TRBJ2-1; clone size: NA; CDR3 protein: CASSSGTGGGEQFF; CDR3 DNA: TGTGCCAGCAGCTCCGGGACAGGGGGCGGTGAGCAGTTCTTC
D gene: TRBD1; V gene: TRBV2; J gene: TRBJ2-1; clone size: NA; CDR3 protein: CASSRQGMENNEQFF; CDR3 DNA: TGTGCCAGCAGTAGACAGGGGATGGAAAACAATGAGCAGTTCTTC
D gene: TRBD1; V gene: TRBV27; J gene: TRBJ2-1; clone size: NA; CDR3 protein: CASSRDRVNEQFF; CDR3 DNA: TGTGCCAGCAGCCGCGACAGGGTAAATGAGCAGTTCTTC
D gene: TRBD1; V gene: TRBV29-1; J gene: TRBJ1-3; clone size: NA; CDR3 protein: CSVRQGSPGNTIYF; CDR3 DNA: TGCAGCGTGAGACAGGGTTCCCCTGGAAACACCATATATTTT
D gene: NA; V gene: TRBV2; J gene: TRBJ2-7; clone size: NA; CDR3 protein: CASSRTRAYEQYF; CDR3 DNA: TGTGCCAGCAGCCGAACTAGGGCCTACGAGCAGTACTTC
D gene: NA; V gene: TRBV5-1; J gene: TRBJ2-3; clone size: NA; CDR3 protein: CASRSGGVGDTQYF; CDR3 DNA: TGCGCCAGCAGGTCCGGAGGGGTCGGCGATACGCAGTATTTT
D gene: TRBD1; V gene: TRBV12-5; J gene: TRBJ2-7; clone size: NA; CDR3 protein: CASGRTGSYEQYF; CDR3 DNA: TGTGCTAGTGGTCGGACAGGGTCCTACGAGCAGTACTTC
D gene: NA; V gene: TRBV9; J gene: TRBJ1-4; clone size: NA; CDR3 protein: CASSAHPGRVNEKLFF; CDR3 DNA: TGTGCCAGCAGCGCCCATCCAGGCAGGGTAAATGAAAAACTGTTTTTT